This TCR beta chain came from a study of spatial heterogeneity in lung cancer. Study as a whole: Consistently, beta-chain sequences turned up in larger numbers than alpha-chain sequences did.

Study-level findings and limits: Within tumors, counts of expanded alpha and beta TCRs tracked tumor mutation counts.

Time point given: sample taken at primary tumor resection. By sample share, this clonotype is medium-sized. Its antigen is not identified. TCRdb analysed the 5' RACE reads with MiXCR anew, one entry per CDR3 protein. The profile shows around 3,100 distinct CDR3 sequences, 13% of them singletons. The CDR3 covers 13 residues. Germline loops: CDR1 MNHNS, CDR2 SASEGT. The sequence derives from a female donor with early-stage non-small cell lung cancer. The sequenced sample was lung tumor tissue, obtained at surgery. The chain combines TRBV6-1 with TRBJ2-2; D might be TRBD2 (6 bases). In DNA form, the CDR3 reads TGTGCTTCTTCCTGGGAGGCAGACGGGGAGCTGTTTTTT. Residues: CASSWEADGELFF.